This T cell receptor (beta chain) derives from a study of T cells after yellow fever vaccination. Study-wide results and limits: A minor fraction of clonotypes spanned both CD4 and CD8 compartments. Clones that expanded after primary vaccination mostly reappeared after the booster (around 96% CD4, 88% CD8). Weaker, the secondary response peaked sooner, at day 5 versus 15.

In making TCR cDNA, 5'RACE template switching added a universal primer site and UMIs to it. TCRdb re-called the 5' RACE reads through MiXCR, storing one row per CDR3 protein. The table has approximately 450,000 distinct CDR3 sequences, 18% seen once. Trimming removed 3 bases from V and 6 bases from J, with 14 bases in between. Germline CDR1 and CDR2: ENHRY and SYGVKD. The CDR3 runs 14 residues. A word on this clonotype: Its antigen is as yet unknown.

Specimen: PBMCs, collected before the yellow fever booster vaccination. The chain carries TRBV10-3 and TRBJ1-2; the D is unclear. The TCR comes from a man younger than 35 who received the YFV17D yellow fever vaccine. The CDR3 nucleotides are TGTGCCATCAGTGACCAGGCTGGGTTTGATGGCTACACCTTC. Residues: CAISDQAGFDGYTF.